This T cell receptor (beta chain) was sequenced during a study of blood T cell repertoires in COVID-19. Across the whole study: Spain, Italy and the United States supplied samples that represented acute and convalescent COVID-19.

Cohorts were based on clinical histories the participants reported. All recovered Cohort 3 donors got two negative PCRs, got clearance, or saw symptom resolution. Per the study methods: Nucleated cell number was recorded as an estimate derived from reference gene primer amplification. Profiled with immunoSEQ multiplex PCR; TCRdb holds only in-frame clones, not every one. Clone size and the V and J calls come from that table; the DNA yielded D and trimming. The sample holds hundreds of thousands of clones, roughly 90% seen once. Germline V lookup: CDR1 SQVTM, CDR2 ANQGSEA. With 3 bases removed from V and 8 bases from J, the gap between germline ends came to 13 bases. CDR3 length: 12 amino acids.

The sequencing sample was made of PBMCs or T cells enriched from blood (not recorded which). V and J are TRBV29-1 and TRBJ1-2; D unclear. This clonotype originated in a woman aged 25 to 39 who had recovered from COVID-19. The DNA for the CDR3 is TGCAGCGTTGACCCCGGGTCTCAGGGCTACACCTTC. It encodes CSVDPGSQGYTF.